This TCR beta chain appears in the sequencing data of a study of OX40 agonist ivuxolimab in advanced cancers. Study summary: All patients had ivuxolimab intravenously every 2 weeks at 0.01 to 10 mg/kg.

The method was immunoSEQ multiplex PCR; TCRdb's version includes in-frame clones alone and lacks a portion of them. The data hold 75,000 to 85,000 clones, with around 87% observed a single time. The CDR3 runs to 13 residues. V was cut by 2 bases and J by 5 bases, with 9 bases left in between. Germline values: CDR1 SGHTA, CDR2 FQGNSA. The chain joins TRBV7-2 to TRBJ1-2; D gene unclear. This specimen was CD4+ or CD8+ T cells sorted from blood, taken in a trial of the OX40 agonist ivuxolimab. This receptor was obtained from an adult with an advanced solid tumor such as melanoma, head and neck, liver or kidney cancer. The CDR3 sequence: CASSLRQTYGYTF. In DNA form, the CDR3 reads TGTGCCAGCAGCTTACGCCAGACGTATGGCTACACCTTC.